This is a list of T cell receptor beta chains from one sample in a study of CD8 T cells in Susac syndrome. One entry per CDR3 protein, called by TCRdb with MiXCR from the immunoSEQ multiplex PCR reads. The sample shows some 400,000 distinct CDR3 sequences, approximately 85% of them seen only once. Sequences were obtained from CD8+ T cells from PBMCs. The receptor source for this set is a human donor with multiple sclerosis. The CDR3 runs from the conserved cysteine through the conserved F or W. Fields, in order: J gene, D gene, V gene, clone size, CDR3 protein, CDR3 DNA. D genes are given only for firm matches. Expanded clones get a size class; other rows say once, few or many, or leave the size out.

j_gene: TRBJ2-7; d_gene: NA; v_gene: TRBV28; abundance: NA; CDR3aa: CASGPRRTPYEQYF; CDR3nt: TGTGCCAGCGGGCCCAGAAGAACTCCCTACGAGCAGTACTTC
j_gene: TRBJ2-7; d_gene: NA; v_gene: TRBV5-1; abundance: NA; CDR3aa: CASSRSALSSYEQYF; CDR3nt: TGCGCCAGCAGCCGCAGCGCACTCAGCTCCTACGAGCAGTACTTC
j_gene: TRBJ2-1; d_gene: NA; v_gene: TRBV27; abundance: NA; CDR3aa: CASSQAGFSYNEQFF; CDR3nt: TGTGCCAGCAGCCAAGCGGGTTTCTCCTACAATGAGCAGTTCTTC
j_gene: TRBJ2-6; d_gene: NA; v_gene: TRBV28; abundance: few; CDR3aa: CASSFQQVSGANVLTF; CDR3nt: TGTGCCAGCAGTTTCCAGCAGGTCTCTGGGGCCAACGTCCTGACTTTC
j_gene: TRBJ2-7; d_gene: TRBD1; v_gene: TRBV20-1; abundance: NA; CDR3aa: CSPRDTGDSSYEQYF; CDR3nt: TGCAGTCCTAGAGACACAGGGGACAGCTCCTACGAGCAGTACTTC
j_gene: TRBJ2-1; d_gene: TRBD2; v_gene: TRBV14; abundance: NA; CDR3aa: CASSPPRRELPNEQFF; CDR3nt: TGTGCCAGCAGCCCCCCACGGCGGGAGCTCCCCAATGAGCAGTTCTTC
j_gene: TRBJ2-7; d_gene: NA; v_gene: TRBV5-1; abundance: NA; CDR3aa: CASSLGGQLEQYF; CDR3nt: TGCGCCAGCAGCTTGGGTGGACAACTCGAGCAGTACTTC
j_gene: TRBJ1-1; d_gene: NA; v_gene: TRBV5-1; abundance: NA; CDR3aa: CASSSIVGTEAFF; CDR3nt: TGCGCCAGCAGCTCGATAGTGGGCACTGAAGCTTTCTTT
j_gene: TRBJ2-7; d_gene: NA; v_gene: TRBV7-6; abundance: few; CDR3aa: CASSLGEDEQYF; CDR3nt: TGTGCCAGCAGCTTAGGCGAGGACGAGCAGTACTTC
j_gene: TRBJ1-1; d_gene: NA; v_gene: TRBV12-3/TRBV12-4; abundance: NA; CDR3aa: CASTNPGANTEAFF; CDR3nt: TGTGCCAGCACCAACCCCGGGGCAAACACTGAAGCTTTCTTT
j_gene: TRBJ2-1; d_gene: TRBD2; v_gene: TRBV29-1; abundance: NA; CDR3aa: CSVLAGGSYNEQFF; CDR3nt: TGCAGCGTATTAGCGGGAGGGTCCTACAATGAGCAGTTCTTC
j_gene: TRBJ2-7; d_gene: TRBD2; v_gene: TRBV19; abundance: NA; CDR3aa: CACGTSGSGEQYF; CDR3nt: TGTGCCTGCGGAACTAGCGGGAGCGGCGAGCAGTACTTC
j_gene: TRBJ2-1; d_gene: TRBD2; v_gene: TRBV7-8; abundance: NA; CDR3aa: CASSLLRWRGGVHNEQFF; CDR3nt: TGTGCCAGCAGCCTACTGAGGTGGCGGGGGGGCGTCCACAATGAGCAGTTCTTC
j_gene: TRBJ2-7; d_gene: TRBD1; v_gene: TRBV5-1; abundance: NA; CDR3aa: CASSPGTGVLEQYF; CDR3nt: TGCGCCAGCAGTCCCGGGACAGGGGTCCTCGAGCAGTACTTC
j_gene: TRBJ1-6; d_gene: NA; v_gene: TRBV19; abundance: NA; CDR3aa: CASSQAGGPLHF; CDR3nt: TGTGCCAGTAGTCAGGCTGGAGGCCCCCTCCACTTT
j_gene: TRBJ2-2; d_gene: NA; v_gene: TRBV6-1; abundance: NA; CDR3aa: CASSELGTGELFF; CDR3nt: TGTGCCAGCAGTGAACTGGGCACCGGGGAGCTGTTTTTT
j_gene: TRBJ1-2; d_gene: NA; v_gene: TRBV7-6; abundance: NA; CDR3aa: CASSGGGEYGYTF; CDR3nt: TGTGCCAGCAGCGGGGGAGGAGAGTATGGCTACACCTTC
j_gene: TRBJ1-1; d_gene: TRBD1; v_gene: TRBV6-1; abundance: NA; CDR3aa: CATDREGTEAFF; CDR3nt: TGTGCCACCGACAGGGAAGGCACTGAAGCTTTCTTT
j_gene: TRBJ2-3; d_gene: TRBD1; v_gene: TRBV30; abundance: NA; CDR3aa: CACSRTGGTDTQYF; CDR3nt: TGTGCCTGTTCAAGGACAGGGGGCACAGATACGCAGTATTTT
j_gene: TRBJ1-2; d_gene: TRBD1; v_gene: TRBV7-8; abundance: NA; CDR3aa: CASRQGTGSDGYTF; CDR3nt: TGTGCCAGCAGACAAGGGACAGGGAGCGATGGCTACACCTTC
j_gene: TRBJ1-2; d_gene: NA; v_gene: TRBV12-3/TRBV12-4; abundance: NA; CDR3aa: CASSFDSPFYGYTF; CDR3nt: TGTGCCAGCAGTTTTGACAGTCCCTTCTATGGCTACACCTTC
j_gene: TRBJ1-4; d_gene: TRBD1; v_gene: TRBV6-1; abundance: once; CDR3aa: CASSGSQGAVGFPNEKLFF; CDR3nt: TGTGCCAGCAGTGGATCTCAGGGGGCTGTTGGGTTCCCTAATGAAAAACTGTTTTTT
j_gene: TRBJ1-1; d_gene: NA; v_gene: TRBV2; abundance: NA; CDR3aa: CASSDLPLGEAFF; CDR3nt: TGTGCCAGCAGTGATCTCCCGCTCGGTGAAGCTTTCTTT
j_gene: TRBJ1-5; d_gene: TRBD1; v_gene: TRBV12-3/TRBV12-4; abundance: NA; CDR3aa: CASRIGTGDQPQHF; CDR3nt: TGTGCCAGCAGGATCGGGACAGGGGATCAGCCCCAGCATTTT
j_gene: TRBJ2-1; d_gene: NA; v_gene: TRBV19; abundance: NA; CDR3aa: CASSGGHNEQFF; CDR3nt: TGTGCCAGTAGTGGGGGTCACAATGAGCAGTTCTTC
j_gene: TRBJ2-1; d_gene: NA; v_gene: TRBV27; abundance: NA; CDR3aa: CASSPPFNEQFF; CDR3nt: TGTGCCAGCAGTCCTCCCTTCAATGAGCAGTTCTTC
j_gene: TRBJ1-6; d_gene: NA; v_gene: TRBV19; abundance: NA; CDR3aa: CASTPVGGPVSPLHF; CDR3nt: TGTGCCAGTACCCCAGTGGGGGGGCCCGTTTCACCCCTCCACTTT
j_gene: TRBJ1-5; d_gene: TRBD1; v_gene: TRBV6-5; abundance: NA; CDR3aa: CASSYSRTGQPQHF; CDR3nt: TGTGCCAGCAGTTACTCACGGACAGGCCAGCCCCAGCATTTT
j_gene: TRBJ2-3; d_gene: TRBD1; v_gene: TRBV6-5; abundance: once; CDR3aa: CASSRPGTGEDTQYF; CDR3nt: TGTGCCAGCAGTCGCCCGGGGACAGGGGAGGATACGCAGTATTTT
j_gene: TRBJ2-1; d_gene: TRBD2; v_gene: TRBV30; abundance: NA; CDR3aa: CAWNELATYNEQFF; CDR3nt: TGTGCCTGGAATGAACTAGCGACCTACAATGAGCAGTTCTTC
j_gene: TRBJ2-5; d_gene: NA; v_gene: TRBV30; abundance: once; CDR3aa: CAWSVLGDLQETQYF; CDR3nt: TGTGCCTGGAGTGTACTGGGAGATCTCCAAGAGACCCAGTACTTC
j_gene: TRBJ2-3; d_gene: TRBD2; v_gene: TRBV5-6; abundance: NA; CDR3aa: CASTLAGFKMSDTQYF; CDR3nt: TGTGCCAGCACATTAGCGGGATTTAAGATGTCAGATACGCAGTATTTT
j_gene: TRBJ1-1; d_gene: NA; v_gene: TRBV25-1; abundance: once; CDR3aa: CASSEHLGNTEAFF; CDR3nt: TGTGCCAGCAGTGAACACTTAGGGAACACTGAAGCTTTCTTT
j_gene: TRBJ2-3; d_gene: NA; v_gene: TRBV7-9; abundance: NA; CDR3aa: CASSLARIRTDTQYF; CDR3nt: TGTGCCAGCAGCTTAGCGCGTATCAGAACAGATACGCAGTATTTT
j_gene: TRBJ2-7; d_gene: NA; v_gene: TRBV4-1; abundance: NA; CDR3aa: CASSQVEDSFYEQYF; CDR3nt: TGCGCCAGCAGCCAAGTCGAGGACAGCTTCTACGAGCAGTACTTC
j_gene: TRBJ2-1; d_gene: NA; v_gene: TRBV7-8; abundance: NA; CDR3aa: CASSSHYPAVGRDEQFF; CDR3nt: TGTGCCAGCAGCTCACACTACCCCGCGGTTGGGCGGGATGAGCAGTTCTTC
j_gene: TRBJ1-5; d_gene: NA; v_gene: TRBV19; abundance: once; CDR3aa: CASSIGREGAYQPQHF; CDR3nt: TGTGCCAGTAGTATAGGTAGGGAAGGGGCATATCAGCCCCAGCATTTT
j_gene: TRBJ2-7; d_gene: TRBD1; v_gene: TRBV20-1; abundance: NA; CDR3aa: CSVWVQGSYEQYF; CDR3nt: TGCAGTGTTTGGGTACAGGGGTCCTACGAGCAGTACTTC
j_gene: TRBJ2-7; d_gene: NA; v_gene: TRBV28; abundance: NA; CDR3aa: CASSLVSIDEQYF; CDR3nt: TGTGCCAGCAGTTTAGTGTCGATCGACGAGCAGTACTTC
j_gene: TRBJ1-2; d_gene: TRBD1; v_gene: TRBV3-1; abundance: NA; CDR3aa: CASSPEGQGARGYTF; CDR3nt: TGTGCCAGCAGCCCAGAAGGACAGGGGGCGCGGGGCTACACCTTC
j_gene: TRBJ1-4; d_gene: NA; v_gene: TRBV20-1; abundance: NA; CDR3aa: CSARGEGNEKLFF; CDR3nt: TGCAGTGCTAGGGGGGAGGGGAATGAAAAACTGTTTTTT
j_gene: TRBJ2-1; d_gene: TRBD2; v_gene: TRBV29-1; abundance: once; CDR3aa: CSVLGLAGHNEQFF; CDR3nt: TGCAGCGTCCTAGGACTAGCGGGACACAATGAGCAGTTCTTC
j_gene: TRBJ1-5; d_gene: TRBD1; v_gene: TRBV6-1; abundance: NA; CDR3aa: CASRVDRVYHQPQHF; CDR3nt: TGTGCCAGCAGGGTCGACAGGGTGTATCATCAGCCCCAGCATTTT
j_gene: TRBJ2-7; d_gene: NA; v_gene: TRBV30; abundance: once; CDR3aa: CAWSSAYGSYEQYF; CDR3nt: TGTGCCTGGAGTTCGGCGTACGGCTCCTACGAGCAGTACTTC
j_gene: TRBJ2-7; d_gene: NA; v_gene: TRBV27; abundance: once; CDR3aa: CASSLSPGLYEQYF; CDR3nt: TGTGCCAGCAGTTTATCGCCAGGGCTCTACGAGCAGTACTTC
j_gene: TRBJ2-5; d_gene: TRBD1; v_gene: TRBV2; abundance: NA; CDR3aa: CASRKTQGEWETQYF; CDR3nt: TGTGCCAGCAGAAAAACACAGGGGGAGTGGGAGACCCAGTACTTC
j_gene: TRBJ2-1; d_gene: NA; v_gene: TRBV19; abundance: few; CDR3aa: CASSTGFEQFF; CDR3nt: TGTGCCAGTAGTACGGGATTTGAGCAGTTCTTC
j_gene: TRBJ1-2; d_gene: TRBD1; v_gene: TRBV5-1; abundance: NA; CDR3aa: CASSPRDRGPGYTF; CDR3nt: TGCGCCAGCAGCCCCCGGGACAGGGGGCCCGGCTACACCTTC
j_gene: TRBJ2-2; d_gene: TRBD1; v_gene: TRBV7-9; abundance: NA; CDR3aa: CASSLTNGAGGTGELFF; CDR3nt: TGTGCCAGCAGCCTTACTAATGGGGCAGGGGGAACCGGGGAGCTGTTTTTT
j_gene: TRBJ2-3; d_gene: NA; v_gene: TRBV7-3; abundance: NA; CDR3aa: CASSLTASPDTQYF; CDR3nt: TGTGCCAGCAGCTTAACAGCCTCGCCAGATACGCAGTATTTT
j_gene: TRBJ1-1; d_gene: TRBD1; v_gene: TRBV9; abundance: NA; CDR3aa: CASSAPGDSSSNTEAFF; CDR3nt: TGTGCCAGCAGCGCTCCCGGGGACAGCTCAAGTAACACTGAAGCTTTCTTT
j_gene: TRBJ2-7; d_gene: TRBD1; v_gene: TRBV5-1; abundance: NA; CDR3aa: CASSLVGQKSYEQYF; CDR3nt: TGCGCCAGCAGCTTGGTGGGACAGAAATCCTACGAGCAGTACTTC
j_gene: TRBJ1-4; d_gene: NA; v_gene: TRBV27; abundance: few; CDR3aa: CASSLGGATNEKLFF; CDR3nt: TGTGCCAGCAGTTTAGGAGGGGCAACTAATGAAAAACTGTTTTTT
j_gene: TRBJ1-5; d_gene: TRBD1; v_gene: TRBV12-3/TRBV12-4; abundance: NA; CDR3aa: CASSLGDRGLRSNQPQHF; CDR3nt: TGTGCCAGCAGTTTAGGGGACAGGGGGCTCAGGAGCAATCAGCCCCAGCATTTT
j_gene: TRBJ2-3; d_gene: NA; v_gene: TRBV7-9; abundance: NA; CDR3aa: CASSLLDKGVSDTQYF; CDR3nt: TGTGCCAGCAGCTTACTAGACAAGGGCGTTTCAGATACGCAGTATTTT
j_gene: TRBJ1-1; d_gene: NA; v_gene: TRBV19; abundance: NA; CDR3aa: CASLGADRTEAFF; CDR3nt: TGTGCCAGTCTCGGGGCGGATCGCACTGAAGCTTTCTTT
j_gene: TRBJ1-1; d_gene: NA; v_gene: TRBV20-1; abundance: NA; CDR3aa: CSATRVLATEAFF; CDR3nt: TGCAGTGCTACTAGGGTGTTGGCCACTGAAGCTTTCTTT
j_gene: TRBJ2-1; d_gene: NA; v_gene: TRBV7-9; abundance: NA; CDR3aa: CASSGQGLASYNEQFF; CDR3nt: TGTGCCAGCAGCGGACAGGGACTAGCCTCCTACAATGAGCAGTTCTTC